This TCR beta chain was sequenced for a study of cytomegalovirus exposure and HLA in healthy donors. Study outcomes and limitations: Per published reports, the classifier diagnosed cytomegalovirus status with high specificity and sensitivity. Within a later analysis, the majority of CMV-associated TCR beta chains appeared HLA-restricted.

Losses at the gene ends were 5 bases for V and 1 base for J; bases not matched to a gene: 5. Germline V lookup: CDR1 SGHNT, CDR2 YYREEE (reference sequence). This CDR3 is 14 amino acids long. A note on this clone: The target antigen is unknown.

The PCR ran on 60 Vbeta and 13 Jbeta primers. The data were produced by immunoSEQ multiplex PCR, yet TCRdb's version contains in-frame clones alone and is incomplete. Here the sample spans some 120,000 clones, 81% being singletons. Material for sequencing was PBMCs. V gene TRBV5-4 combines with J gene TRBJ1-1; 7 bases agree with TRBD1. The clonotype was recovered from a woman in her thirties or forties in good health and CMV-seronegative. CDR3 DNA: TGTGCCAGCAGTACTGGGACAGCGAACACTGAAGCTTTCTTT. Translating it yields CASSTGTANTEAFF.